This TCR beta chain came from a study of T cells in Graves' hyperthyroidism and ophthalmopathy. Trimming shortened V by 5 bases and J by 0 bases, and 16 bases separated the two germline ends. The CDR3 has 16 amino acids. Germline loops: CDR1 SEHNR, CDR2 FQNEAQ (reference sequence). Amplified TCR beta CDR3 regions derived from RNA transcripts. The HTBI set primed first-round TCR CDR3 RT-PCR. TCRdb reprocessed the multiplex PCR reads via MiXCR and lists one record per CDR3 protein. The table lists some 400,000 distinct CDR3 sequences, 15% to 20% of them singletons, with about 3.5% in the top ten. This clonotype was seen at least ten times.

The J gene is TRBJ2-5, the V gene TRBV7-9; possibly TRBD1 or TRBD2 for D (5 bases each). The clonotype was recovered from a woman in her late teens or twenties with Graves' hyperthyroidism. Input material: blood. In DNA, the CDR3 is TGTGCCAGCAGCCCGTTTCCGGGGCCTTACCAAGAGACCCAGTACTTC. Amino acids: CASSPFPGPYQETQYF.